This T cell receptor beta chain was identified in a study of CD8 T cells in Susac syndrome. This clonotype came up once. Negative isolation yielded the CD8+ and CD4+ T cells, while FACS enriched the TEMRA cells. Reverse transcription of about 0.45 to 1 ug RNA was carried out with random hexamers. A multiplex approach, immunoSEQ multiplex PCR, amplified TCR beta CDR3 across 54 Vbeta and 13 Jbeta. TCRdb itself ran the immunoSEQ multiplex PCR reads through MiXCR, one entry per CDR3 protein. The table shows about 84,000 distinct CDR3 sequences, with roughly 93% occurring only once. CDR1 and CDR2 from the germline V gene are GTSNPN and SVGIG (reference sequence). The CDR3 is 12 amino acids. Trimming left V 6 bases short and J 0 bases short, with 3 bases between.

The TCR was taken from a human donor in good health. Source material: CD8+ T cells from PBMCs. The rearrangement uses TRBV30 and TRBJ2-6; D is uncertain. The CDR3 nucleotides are TGTGCCTGCTACTCTGGGGCCAACGTCCTGACTTTC. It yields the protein CACYSGANVLTF.